The present entry profiles one T cell receptor (beta chain) with its context. These data originate in a study of TIL therapy for anti-PD-1-resistant metastatic lung cancer. Study overall: Progressing patients received lymphodepletion, expanded TIL infusion and IL-2.

Noted time point: pre-treatment sample, taken before nivolumab and TIL therapy. The CDR3 has 15 residues. The junction had 11 bases not matched to a gene; V was cut back by 4 bases and J by 6 bases. Germline V gene lookup returns CDR1 SGHDT and CDR2 YYEEEE. This was the immunoSEQ v3 assay. Sequencing used immunoSEQ multiplex PCR; TCRdb keeps in-frame clones, though not all of them. Here the sample spans under 55,000 clones, 65% to 80% being singletons. The sample consisted of blood, taken at baseline. The TCR comes from a woman aged 30-79 years with non-small cell lung cancer. The chain is built from TRBV5-6 and TRBJ2-7, with 9 nucleotides matching TRBD1. The CDR3 reads CASSQPGTGLGEQYF. The DNA of the CDR3 is TGTGCCAGCAGCCAACCCGGGACAGGGCTGGGCGAGCAGTACTTC.